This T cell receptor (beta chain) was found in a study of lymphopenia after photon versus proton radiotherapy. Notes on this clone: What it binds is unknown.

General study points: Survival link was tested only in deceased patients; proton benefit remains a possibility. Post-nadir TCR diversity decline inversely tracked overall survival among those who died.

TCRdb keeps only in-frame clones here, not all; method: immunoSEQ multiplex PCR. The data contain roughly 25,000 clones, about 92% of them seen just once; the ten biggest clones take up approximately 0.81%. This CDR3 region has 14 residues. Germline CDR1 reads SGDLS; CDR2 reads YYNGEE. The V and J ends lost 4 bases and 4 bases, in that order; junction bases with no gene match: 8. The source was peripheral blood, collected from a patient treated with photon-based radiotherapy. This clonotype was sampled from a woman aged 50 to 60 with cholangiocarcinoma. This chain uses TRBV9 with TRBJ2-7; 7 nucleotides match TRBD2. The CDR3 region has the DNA TGTGCCAGCAGCCCGCGGGGGAACGGGTACGAGCAGTACTTC. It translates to CASSPRGNGYEQYF.